This T cell receptor beta chain was retrieved from a study of blood T cell repertoires in COVID-19. The wider study: T cells, B-cell-depleted T cells, or PBMCs provided the cDNA or gDNA that served as material.

The CDR3 has 17 residues. CDR1 MGHRA and CDR2 YSYEKL come from the germline V gene. The ends were cut back, 0 bases at V and 1 base at J, with 15 bases in the middle. Followed longitudinally, the Seattle patients had been enrolled during active infection. In the source study's methods: Estimates of nucleated cell counts were drawn from the amplification of reference gene primers. Clones were sequenced by immunoSEQ multiplex PCR, and TCRdb holds only the in-frame ones, with some missing. V and J calls and clone size are as listed in that table; D and trimming were resolved from the DNA. Among roughly 330,000 clones, approximately 88% were seen once, and the ten largest hold around 9.9%.

The specimen sequenced was peripheral blood. This chain joins TRBV4-1 and TRBJ2-5, with D maybe TRBD1 (6 bases). This receptor was obtained from a man aged 25 to 45 with COVID-19, enrolled during active disease. The chain's CDR3 is CASSQEGPDRTQETQYF. The CDR3 bases are TGCGCCAGCAGCCAAGAAGGTCCCGACAGGACCCAAGAGACCCAGTACTTC.